This entry is about one T cell receptor beta chain. Generated by immunoSEQ multiplex PCR, the TCRdb table keeps only in-frame clones and is missing some. The sample records around 450,000 clones, 90% being singletons. This record belongs to a study of Ad26.COV2.S vaccination and SARS-CoV-2 variants. Study information: A participant enrolled in the COV1001 Ad26.COV2.S trial arm provided the sample.

The treatment: about 20 received Ad26.COV2.S at low or high dose, single or two shots; about 5 received placebo; per-sample allocation not given. Sampling was done on day 63 after the first vaccine or placebo injection. CDR3 length: 15 residues. Deletions cut 5 bases from V and 0 bases from J, with 10 bases between. Germline V gives CDR1 LNHNV, CDR2 YYDKDF (reference sequence). This receptor was taken from a person between 18 and 65 years old who received the Ad26.COV2.S COVID-19 vaccine or a placebo. The rearrangement links TRBV15 to TRBJ1-4; no clear D. Sequencing used peripheral blood, obtained in a trial of Ad26.COV2.S vaccine versus placebo. CDR3 protein: CATSAPGATNEKLFF. The CDR3 nucleotides are TGTGCCACCAGCGCGCCCGGGGCAACTAATGAAAAACTGTTTTTT.